The 16 T cell receptor beta chains presented below share a single source sample, sequenced in a study of identical twins. MiXCR, applied by TCRdb to the 5' RACE reads, yields one record per CDR3 protein. The sample includes around 1.7 million distinct CDR3 sequences, around 33% of them seen just once. What was sequenced was cord blood. The source is a newborn girl in good health.

This clonotype was detected only a few times. This rearrangement joins TRBV20-1 to TRBJ2-1, with no clear D. Germline CDR1 and CDR2: DFQATT and SNEGSKA (reference sequence). Trimming took 5 bases from V and 4 from J, leaving 18 bases between them. The CDR3 is 15 amino acids. The CDR3 here is CSAWGMTNGYNEQFF. As DNA, the CDR3 is TGCAGTGCTTGGGGTATGACCAATGGGTACAATGAGCAGTTCTTC.

This clonotype was seen a few times. CDR3 region: CSARLRAGSSYNEQFF. CDR3 sequence (DNA): TGCAGTGCTAGACTCCGAGCGGGGAGCTCCTACAATGAGCAGTTCTTC. The J gene is TRBJ2-1, the V gene TRBV20-1, with 7 bases matching TRBD2. V shed 2 bases and J 0 bases; nucleotides not matched to a gene: 7. From germline, CDR1 is DFQATT and CDR2 SNEGSKA (reference sequence). The CDR3 is made up of 16 amino acids.

The table lists this clonotype with a few counts. The V gene is TRBV6-1, the J gene TRBJ1-4, with TRBD1 identical over 7 bases. The CDR3 contains 16 residues. V shed 6 bases, J shed 7 bases, and the junction held 14 bases outside the gene matches. Germline CDR1 MNHNS, CDR2 SASEGT. CDR3 nucleotides: TGTGCCAGCAGCACACATGAAAGGGGGCTGCGTGAAAAACTGTTTTTT. It codes for CASSTHERGLREKLFF.

The V call is TRBV7-4, the J call TRBJ2-5; 11 positions agree with TRBD2. Judging by the DNA end, TRBJ2-7 fits better; the J call may be wrong. The CDR3 is 16 residues long. The germline CDR1 and CDR2 sequences are SGHVT and SQSDAQ. The CDR3 DNA reads as TGTGCCAGCAGAAATTATAGCGGGGGGGGAACGGGCGAGCAGTACTTC. It codes for CASRNYSGGGTGEQYF.

The chain's CDR3 is CSAGPLTYNEQFF. The CDR3 DNA reads as TGCAGTGCAGGGCCCTTGACCTACAATGAGCAGTTCTTC. V and J are TRBV20-1 and TRBJ2-1, with unresolved D. CDR3 size: 13 residues. Germline V gene lookup returns CDR1 DFQATT and CDR2 SNEGSKA (reference sequence). Trimming left V 6 bases short and J 2 bases short, with 11 bases between.

This chain connects TRBV5-1 to TRBJ2-3, with 8 nucleotides matching TRBD2. Germline V CDR1 and CDR2: SGHRS, YFSETQ. The CDR3 extends over 16 amino acids. The trim removed 1 base at V and 2 bases at J, leaving 6 bases unmatched. The CDR3 region has the DNA TGCGCCAGCAGCTTGCCTAGCGGGCCGTTCACAGATACGCAGTATTTT. It translates to CASSLPSGPFTDTQYF.

In DNA, the CDR3 is TGCAGTGCGCCGACAGGGACCTACAATGAGCAGTACTTC. Encoded protein: CSAPTGTYNEQYF. The chain joins TRBV20-1 to TRBJ2-7, with TRBD1 matching 7 bases. Trimming removed 6 bases from V and 7 bases from J; junction bases left unmatched: 12. There are 13 residues in the CDR3. Germline V CDR1 and CDR2: DFQATT, SNEGSKA (reference sequence).

As regards this clonotype: One junction end disagrees with the germline gene, perhaps due to a read error. The chain joins TRBV9 to TRBJ1-5; TRBD1 matches 9 bases. The length of the CDR3 is 14 residues. The germline V gene encodes CDR1 SGDLS and CDR2 YYNGEE. As DNA, the CDR3 is TGTGCCGGCAGCAAACAGGGGGCGGGTCAGCCCCAGCATTTT. Translating gives CAGSKQGAGQPQHF.

The gene calls are TRBV19 and TRBJ2-7, with D unresolved. Trimming removed 6 bases from V and 1 base from J, with 13 bases in between. The V gene's germline CDR1 is LNHDA and CDR2 SQIVND (reference sequence). The CDR3 has 14 residues. CDR3 region: CASSPARPSYEQYF. Written as DNA, the CDR3 is TGTGCCAGTAGCCCCGCCCGGCCATCCTACGAGCAGTACTTC. Together with reference TRBV19 and TRBJ2-7, the CDR3 gives the full variable domain: DGGITQSPKYLFRKEGQNVTLSCEQNLNHDAMYWYRQDPGQGLRLIYYSQIVNDFQKGDIAEGYSVSREKKESFPLTVTSAQKNPTAFYLCASSPARPSYEQYFGPGTRLTVT.

This clonotype was seen a few times. The gene calls are TRBV20-1 and TRBJ1-5; possible D gene TRBD1, 6 bases. The CDR3 runs to 13 residues. Trimming took off 5 bases at V and 2 bases at J, with 10 bases between the two ends. CDR1 DFQATT and CDR2 SNEGSKA come from the germline V gene (reference sequence). CDR3 amino acids: CSAGRTGNQPQHF. In nucleotides, the CDR3 is TGCAGTGCTGGGAGGACAGGCAATCAGCCCCAGCATTTT.

This clonotype has just a few counts. The chain couples TRBV28 to TRBJ2-5; 7 positions match TRBD1. The CDR3 length is 16 residues. Germline values: CDR1 MDHEN, CDR2 SYDVKM. The trim removed 5 bases at V and 8 bases at J, leaving 17 bases unmatched. Here the CDR3 reads CASSPGQAEGPRTQYF. The CDR3 bases are TGTGCCAGCAGTCCCGGACAGGCCGAGGGCCCGCGTACCCAGTACTTC.

The sample holds a few counts of this clonotype. The rearrangement joins TRBV6-1 to TRBJ2-3, with 9 positions matching TRBD1. J was trimmed by 4 bases and V by 6 bases; bases with no gene match: 5. Per germline, CDR1 MNHNS and CDR2 SASEGT. The CDR3 covers 14 residues. CDR3 DNA: TGTGCCAGCAGCGCCGGGACAGGGTCAGATACGCAGTATTTT. Protein product: CASSAGTGSDTQYF.

This clonotype has only a few counts. The J gene is TRBJ2-3, the V gene TRBV20-1; 9 positions match TRBD2. The ends lost 1 base at V and 0 bases at J; junction bases unmatched: 8. Germline V gives CDR1 DFQATT, CDR2 SNEGSKA (reference sequence). This CDR3 has 17 residues. CDR3 bases: TGCAGTGCTAGAGGGCCTAGCGGGGCTCTGAGCACAGATACGCAGTATTTT. Amino acid sequence: CSARGPSGALSTDTQYF.

This clonotype was counted between two and nine times. The chain couples TRBV11-2 to TRBJ2-7, with 11 bases identical to TRBD2. The CDR3 covers 16 residues. V shed 3 bases and J 2 bases; nucleotides not matched to a gene: 6. Germline CDR1 reads SGHAT; CDR2 reads FQNNGV. The CDR3 here is CASSLAVTSGAYEQYF. The CDR3 DNA follows: TGTGCCAGCAGCTTGGCTGTGACTAGCGGGGCCTACGAGCAGTACTTC.

This clonotype was seen repeatedly, ten times or more. The chain employs TRBV9 and TRBJ2-7; weak D call: TRBD2 (6 bases). Per the germline V gene, CDR1 is SGDLS and CDR2 is YYNGEE. Trimming took 0 bases from V and 0 from J, leaving 10 bases between them. The CDR3 length is 15 residues. The CDR3 region has the DNA TGTGCCAGCAGCGTAGGGCTAGCGAGCTCCTACGAGCAGTACTTC. Translated: CASSVGLASSYEQYF.

The chain links TRBV13 to TRBJ1-2; unclear D gene. CDR3 length: 12 residues. Trimming took 6 bases from V and 3 from J, leaving 8 bases between them. Per germline, CDR1 PRHDT and CDR2 FYEKMQ (reference sequence). CDR3: CASSRVHYGYTF. DNA for the CDR3: TGTGCCAGCAGTCGGGTCCACTATGGCTACACCTTC.